Each of the 8 T cell receptor beta chains below was sequenced from the same sample in a study of T cell repertoires in cytomegalovirus infection. TCRdb called the reads again in MiXCR, with one record for every CDR3 protein. Here the sample spans roughly 87,000 distinct CDR3 sequences, 25% to 30% being singletons. No antigens are known for them. This specimen consisted of CD8+ T cells from cultured PBMCs, obtained from culture after CMV antigen stimulation. The receptors come from a human donor in good health (CMV status not recorded). Some clones in this sample may be carry-over from other donors' samples.

This clonotype was seen more than once but under ten times. The chain uses TRBV28 and TRBJ2-1, with 15 bases lining up with TRBD2. The V gene end was trimmed by 5 bases and the J gene end by 5 bases; junction bases not matched to a gene: 10. The CDR3 has 18 residues. Germline V gene sequence: CDR1 MDHEN, CDR2 SYDVKM. CDR3 sequence: CASSLPGLAGGYDNEQFF. CDR3 nucleotide sequence: TGTGCCAGCAGTCTCCCGGGACTAGCGGGGGGATACGACAATGAGCAGTTCTTC.

The rearrangement joins TRBV4-1 to TRBJ1-4; D not resolved. This CDR3 has 15 residues. The germline V gene has CDR1 MGHRA and CDR2 YSYEKL. The V and J ends lost 4 bases and 6 bases respectively, with 15 bases between them. CDR3 bases: TGCGCCAGCAGCCTTCGGGAGGCACCGTATGAAAAACTGTTTTTT. It encodes CASSLREAPYEKLFF.

This clonotype was seen more than once but under ten times. This chain uses TRBV30 with TRBJ1-1; D remains unclear. CDR1 and CDR2 (germline): GTSNPN, SVGIG (reference sequence). V lost 1 base and J 3 bases, leaving 12 bases between the germline ends. The CDR3 is 14 amino acids. Written as DNA, the CDR3 is TGTGCCTGGAGTGCCTCTCGAGCGGACACTGAAGCTTTCTTT. Residues: CAWSASRADTEAFF.

Worth noting for this clonotype: One end of the junction fails to match germline, which may point to a read error. The chain has TRBV7-9 and TRBJ2-5; D tentatively reads TRBD1 or TRBD2 (5 bases each). Germline assignment: CDR1 SEHNR and CDR2 FQNEAQ (reference sequence). The CDR3 extends over 15 amino acids. CDR3 coding DNA: TGTGCCAGCAGCTTACCCGGGGACGGTCAAGCGACCCAGTACTTC. It yields the protein CASSLPGDGQATQYF.

In this sample, this clonotype turned up many times. The chain couples TRBV6-1 to TRBJ2-2; D is undetermined. Trimming removed 4 bases at V and 2 bases at J, with 8 bases between. CDR1 and CDR2 from the germline V gene are MNHNS and SASEGT. This CDR3 is built from 14 residues. The CDR3 loop reads CASSGLGNTGELFF. Here the CDR3 DNA reads TGTGCCAGCAGTGGCCTAGGTAACACCGGGGAGCTGTTTTTT.

This clonotype was counted many times. The CDR3 DNA is TGTGCCAGCAGTTACTCGGGCGGGCGGGGGGTCGTGGAGCAGTTCTTC. Its translation: CASSYSGGRGVVEQFF. The chain employs TRBV6-5 and TRBJ2-1; TRBD2 agrees at 8 bases. This CDR3 has 16 amino acids. With V trimmed by 0 bases and J by 10 bases, 11 bases remained unmatched. Germline-derived CDR1 and CDR2 are MNHEY and SVGAGI.

Concerning this clonotype: A junction boundary mismatches the germline segment, possibly from a read error. The V gene is TRBV7-6, the J gene TRBJ2-5, with D perhaps TRBD1 (5 bases). The germline V gene has CDR1 SGHVS and CDR2 FNYEAQ. CDR3 length: 14 amino acids. CDR3 region: CASSLGHSLEAQYF. The CDR3 nucleotides are TGTGCCAGCAGCCTAGGACATTCCCTAGAGGCCCAGTACTTC.

This clonotype was recorded a few times. The chain couples TRBV11-2 to TRBJ2-2, with 8 bases fitting TRBD2. The germline gives CDR1 SGHAT, CDR2 FQNNGV. The CDR3 totals 16 residues. With 1 base clipped from V and 6 bases from J, the junction kept 7 bases outside the gene matches. The CDR3 bases are TGTGCCAGCAGCTTAGTCTCGCGGGGGGTATCCGGGGAGCTGTTTTTT. It is translated as CASSLVSRGVSGELFF. Using reference TRBV11-2 and TRBJ2-2 for the parts outside the CDR3, the full variable domain is EAGVAQSPRYKIIEKRQSVAFWCNPISGHATLYWYQQILGQGPKLLIQFQNNGVVDDSQLPKDRFSAERLKGVDSTLKIQPAKLEDSAVYLCASSLVSRGVSGELFFGEGSRLTVL.